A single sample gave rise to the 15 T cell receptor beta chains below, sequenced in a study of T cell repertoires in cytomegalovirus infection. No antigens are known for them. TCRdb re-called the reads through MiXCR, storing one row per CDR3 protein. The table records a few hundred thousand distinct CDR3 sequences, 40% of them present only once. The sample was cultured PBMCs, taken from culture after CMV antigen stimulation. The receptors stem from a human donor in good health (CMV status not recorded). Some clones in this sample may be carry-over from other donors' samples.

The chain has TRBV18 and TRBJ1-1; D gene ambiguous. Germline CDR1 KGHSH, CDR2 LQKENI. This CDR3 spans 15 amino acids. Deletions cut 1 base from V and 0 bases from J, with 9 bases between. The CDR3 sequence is CASSPRSGLNTEAFF. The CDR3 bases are TGTGCCAGCTCACCACGGTCCGGCTTGAACACTGAAGCTTTCTTT. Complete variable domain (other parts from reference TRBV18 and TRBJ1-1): NAGVMQNPRHLVRRRGQEARLRCSPMKGHSHVYWYRQLPEEGLKFMVYLQKENIIDESGMPKERFSAEFPKEGPSILRIQQVVRGDSAAYFCASSPRSGLNTEAFFGQGTRLTVV.

CDR3 bases: TGCAGTGCTAGACGTCCTAGCGGATCCACAGATACGCAGTATTTT. Translation gives CSARRPSGSTDTQYF. V and J are TRBV20-1 and TRBJ2-3; 7 nucleotides match TRBD2. Germline values: CDR1 DFQATT, CDR2 SNEGSKA (reference sequence). V gave up 2 bases and J gave up 2 bases; unmatched junction bases: 7. The CDR3 sequence is 15 residues long.

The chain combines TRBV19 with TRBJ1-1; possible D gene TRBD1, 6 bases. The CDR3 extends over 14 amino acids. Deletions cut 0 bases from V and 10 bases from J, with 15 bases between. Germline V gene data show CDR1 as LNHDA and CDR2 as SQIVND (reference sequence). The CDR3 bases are TGTGCCAGTAGTATAGACCGACAGGTGGTGACAGCTTTCTTT. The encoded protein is CASSIDRQVVTAFF. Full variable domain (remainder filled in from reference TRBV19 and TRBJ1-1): DGGITQSPKYLFRKEGQNVTLSCEQNLNHDAMYWYRQDPGQGLRLIYYSQIVNDFQKGDIAEGYSVSREKKESFPLTVTSAQKNPTAFYLCASSIDRQVVTAFFGQGTRLTVV.

The CDR3 sequence: CASSFLAGYNEQFF. DNA for the CDR3: TGTGCCAGCAGCTTTCTAGCGGGATACAATGAGCAGTTCTTC. The chain joins TRBV11-2 to TRBJ2-1; 9 bases align to TRBD2. Germline CDR1 is SGHAT and CDR2 is FQNNGV. The CDR3 extends over 14 amino acids. With 3 bases clipped from V and 4 bases from J, the junction kept 1 base outside the gene matches.

CDR3 sequence reads: CASSEPGLAGDGQETQYF. The CDR3 DNA reads TGCGCCAGCAGTGAGCCCGGACTAGCGGGAGACGGGCAAGAGACCCAGTACTTC. The J gene is TRBJ2-5, the V gene TRBV10-2, with 13 bases identical to TRBD2. The CDR3 consists of 18 residues. Trimming removed 2 bases from V and 2 bases from J; junction bases left unmatched: 8. From germline, CDR1 is WSHSY and CDR2 SAAADI.

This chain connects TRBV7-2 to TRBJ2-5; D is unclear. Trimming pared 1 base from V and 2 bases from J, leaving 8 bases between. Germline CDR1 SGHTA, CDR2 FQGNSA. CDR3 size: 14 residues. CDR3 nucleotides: TGTGCCAGCAGCTTAGTTGTAAGTCAAGAGACCCAGTACTTC. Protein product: CASSLVVSQETQYF. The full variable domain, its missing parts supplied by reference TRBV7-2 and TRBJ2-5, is GAGVSQSPSNKVTEKGKDVELRCDPISGHTALYWYRQSLGQGLEFLIYFQGNSAPDKSGLPSDRFSAERTGGSVSTLTIQRTQQEDSAVYLCASSLVVSQETQYFGPGTRLLVL.

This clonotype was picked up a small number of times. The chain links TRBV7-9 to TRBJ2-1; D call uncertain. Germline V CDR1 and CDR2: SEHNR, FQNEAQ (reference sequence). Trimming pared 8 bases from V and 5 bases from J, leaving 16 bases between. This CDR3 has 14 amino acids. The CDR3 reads CASRYPSRDNEQFF. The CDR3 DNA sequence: TGTGCCAGCCGCTATCCTTCAAGGGACAATGAGCAGTTCTTC.

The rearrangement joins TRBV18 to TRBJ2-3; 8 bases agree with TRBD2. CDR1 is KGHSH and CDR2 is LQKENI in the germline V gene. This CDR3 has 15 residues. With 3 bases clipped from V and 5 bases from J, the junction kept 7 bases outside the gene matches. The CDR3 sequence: CASSPRGLGGDTQYF. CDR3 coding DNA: TGTGCCAGCTCACCTCGGGGACTAGGGGGAGATACGCAGTATTTT.

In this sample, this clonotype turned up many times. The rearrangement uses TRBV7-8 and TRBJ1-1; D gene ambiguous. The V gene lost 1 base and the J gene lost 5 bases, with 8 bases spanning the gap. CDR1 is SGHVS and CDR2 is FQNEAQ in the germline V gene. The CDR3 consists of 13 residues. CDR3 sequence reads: CASSLVSFTEAFF. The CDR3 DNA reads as TGTGCCAGCAGCTTAGTGTCCTTTACTGAAGCTTTCTTT.

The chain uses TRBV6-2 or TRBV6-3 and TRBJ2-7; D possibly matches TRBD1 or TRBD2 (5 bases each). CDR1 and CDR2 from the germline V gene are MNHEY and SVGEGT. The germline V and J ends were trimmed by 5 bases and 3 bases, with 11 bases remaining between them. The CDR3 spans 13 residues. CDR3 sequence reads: CASSSHGGYEQYF. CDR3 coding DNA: TGTGCCAGCAGTAGCCATGGGGGCTACGAGCAGTACTTC.

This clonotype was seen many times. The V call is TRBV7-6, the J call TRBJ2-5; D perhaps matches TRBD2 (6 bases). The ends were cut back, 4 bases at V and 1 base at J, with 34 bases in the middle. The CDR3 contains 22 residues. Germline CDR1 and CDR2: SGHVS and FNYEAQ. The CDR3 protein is CASSSPRDLKRNDTSSQETQYF. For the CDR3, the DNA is TGTGCCAGCAGCTCCCCCCGGGACTTAAAGCGGAACGACACATCTTCCCAAGAGACCCAGTACTTC.

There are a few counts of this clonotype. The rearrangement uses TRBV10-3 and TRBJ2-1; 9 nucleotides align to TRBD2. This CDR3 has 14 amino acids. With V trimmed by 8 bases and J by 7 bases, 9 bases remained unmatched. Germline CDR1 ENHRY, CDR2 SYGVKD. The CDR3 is CAIYSGSLRNEQFF. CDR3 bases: TGTGCCATCTATAGCGGGAGCCTAAGGAATGAGCAGTTCTTC.

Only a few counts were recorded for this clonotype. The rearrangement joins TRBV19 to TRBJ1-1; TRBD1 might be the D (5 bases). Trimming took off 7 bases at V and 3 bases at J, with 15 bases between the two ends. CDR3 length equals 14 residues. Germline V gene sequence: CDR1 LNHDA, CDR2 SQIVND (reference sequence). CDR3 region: CASNDPGMHTEAFF. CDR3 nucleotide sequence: TGTGCCAGTAACGATCCAGGGATGCACACTGAAGCTTTCTTT.

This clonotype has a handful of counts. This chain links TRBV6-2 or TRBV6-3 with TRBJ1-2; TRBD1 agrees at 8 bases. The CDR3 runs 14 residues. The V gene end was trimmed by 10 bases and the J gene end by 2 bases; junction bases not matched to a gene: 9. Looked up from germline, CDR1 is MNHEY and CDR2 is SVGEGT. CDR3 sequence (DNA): TGTGCCACTTCGTCGACAGGGGTAAACTATGGCTACACCTTC. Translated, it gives CATSSTGVNYGYTF.

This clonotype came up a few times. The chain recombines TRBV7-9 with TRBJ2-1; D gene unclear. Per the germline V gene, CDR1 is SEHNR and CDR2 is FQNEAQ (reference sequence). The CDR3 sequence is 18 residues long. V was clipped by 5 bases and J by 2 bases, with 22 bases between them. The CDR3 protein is CASSPPPSRRKPYNEQFF. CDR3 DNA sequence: TGTGCCAGCAGCCCCCCCCCGAGTCGGAGAAAGCCCTACAATGAGCAGTTCTTC.